This T cell receptor (beta chain) came from a study of shared clonotypes between healthy human individuals. Assay: immunoSEQ multiplex PCR; the TCRdb copy retains only in-frame clones and omits some. The table includes roughly 1,100,000 clones, 65% to 80% detected once. Germline loops: CDR1 MNHEY, CDR2 SVGAGI. The CDR3 is made up of 13 amino acids. V lost 4 bases and J 2 bases, leaving 8 bases between the germline ends. Material: memory CD4+ T cells sorted from blood. This sample's subset: CD45RA-negative fraction. V usage is TRBV6-5 and J usage is TRBJ1-1; D is undetermined. The TCR comes from a man aged 18 to 29 in good health. The CDR3 region has the DNA TGTGCCAGCAGTTCATCAGTTAACACTGAAGCTTTCTTT. Encoded protein: CASSSSVNTEAFF.